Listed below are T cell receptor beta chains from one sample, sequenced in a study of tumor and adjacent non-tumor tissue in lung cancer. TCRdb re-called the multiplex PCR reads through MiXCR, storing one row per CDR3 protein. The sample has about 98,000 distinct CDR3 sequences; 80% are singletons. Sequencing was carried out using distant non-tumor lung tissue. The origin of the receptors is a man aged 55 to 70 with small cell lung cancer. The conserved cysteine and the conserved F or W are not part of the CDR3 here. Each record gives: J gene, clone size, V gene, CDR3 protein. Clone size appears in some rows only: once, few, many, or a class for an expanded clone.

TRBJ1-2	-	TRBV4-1	VSSHEGKQGAQYGYT
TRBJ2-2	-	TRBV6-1	ASSGLAGVNTGDLF
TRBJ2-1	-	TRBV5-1	ASGLGAPETNEQF
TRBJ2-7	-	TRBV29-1	SFGDFTTYEQY
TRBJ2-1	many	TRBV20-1	SARELATDYNEQF
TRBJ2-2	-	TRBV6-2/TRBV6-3	ATTSSGRLNTGELF
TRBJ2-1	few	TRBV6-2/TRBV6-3	ASTDRTARNEQF
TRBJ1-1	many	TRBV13	ASSPQGTEAF
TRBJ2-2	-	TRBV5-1	ASGLGAGENTGDLF
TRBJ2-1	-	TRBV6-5	ASRNLSGRAGYNEQF
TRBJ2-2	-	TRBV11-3	ASSRDDTGIAGRTGKLS
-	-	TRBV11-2	ASRRQRDDTQF